This T cell receptor beta chain was observed in a study of T cells after yellow fever vaccination. Study-level points and caveats: FACS-sorted repertoires could harbor abundant contaminating bulk-population clonotypes.

The CDR3 has 15 amino acids. TCRdb re-called the 5' RACE reads through MiXCR, storing one row per CDR3 protein. The sample gives 150,000 to 200,000 distinct CDR3 sequences, about 10% of which show up once; 36% is in the top ten. Of note for this clonotype: Its specificity is not known. A read error may account for a junction end that differs from germline.

The sequences come from CD8+ T cells sorted from PBMCs, collected 15 days after the yellow fever booster vaccination. V is TRBV12-3 or TRBV12-4 and J is TRBJ2-1, with TRBD1 identical over 9 bases. The origin of this receptor is a man aged 18 to 30 who received the YFV17D yellow fever vaccine. Here the CDR3 DNA reads TGTGCCAGCAGTGACGGGGACAGGGCCTACTATGAGCAGTTCTTC. It specifies CASSDGDRAYYEQFF.